The rows below give T cell receptor beta chains drawn from one sample of a study of cytotoxic CD8 clonotypes in ibrutinib-treated CLL. The assay was immunoSEQ multiplex PCR, and TCRdb's table has in-frame clones only and misses some. The repertoire has 120,000 to 150,000 clones, 85% to 95% of them found once; the top ten carry approximately 11%. Sample: PBMCs, taken after 12 months of ibrutinib treatment. These receptors were obtained from a human donor with chronic lymphocytic leukemia. The CDR3 runs from the conserved cysteine through the conserved F or W. The D gene is left open where the match is weak. Part of the rows lack a size; the others show once, few, many or a class for expanded clones.

J | size | D | V | DNA | CDR3
TRBJ2-7 | NA | NA | TRBV11-2 | TGTGCCAGCGGGCGCTTCTACGAGCAGTACTTC | CASGRFYEQYF
TRBJ2-7 | NA | NA | TRBV7-9 | TGTGCCAGCAGCGCCGACCCCTACGAGCAGTACTTC | CASSADPYEQYF
TRBJ2-3 | few | TRBD1 | TRBV19 | TGTGCCAGTAGCCCCGGACAGGGGTACACAGATACGCAGTATTTT | CASSPGQGYTDTQYF
TRBJ2-3 | NA | TRBD1 | TRBV28 | TGTGCCAGCAGTTTACAGTCTCGGGACAGCACCACAGATACGCAGTATTTT | CASSLQSRDSTTDTQYF
TRBJ1-1 | NA | NA | TRBV7-9 | TGTGCCAGCAGCTTAAAGGCGAACACTGAAGCTTTCTTT | CASSLKANTEAFF
TRBJ2-7 | NA | TRBD2 | TRBV4-2 | TGTGCCAGCAGCCCCCAACAAGGCGGGAGGGCCGGCGAGCAGTACTTC | CASSPQQGGRAGEQYF
TRBJ1-1 | NA | NA | TRBV29-1 | TGCAGCGTTCAGGGTAACACTGAAGCTTTCTTT | CSVQGNTEAFF
TRBJ1-3 | once | NA | TRBV28 | TGTGCCAGCAGACCCGGGACGGCCGGGGGAAACACCATATATTTT | CASRPGTAGGNTIYF
TRBJ1-5 | NA | TRBD1 | TRBV27 | TGTGCCAGCAGTCCCGACAGGGGGCTAAAGCCCCAGCATTTT | CASSPDRGLKPQHF
TRBJ1-3 | once | TRBD1 | TRBV4-1 | TGCGCCAGCAGCCTCCCGGACAGGGCCGGAAACACCATATATTTT | CASSLPDRAGNTIYF
TRBJ2-7 | NA | NA | TRBV25-1 | TGTGCCAGCAGTGACCGAGGAACAGAGCAGTACTTC | CASSDRGTEQYF
TRBJ2-7 | NA | NA | TRBV11-3 | TGTGCCAGCAGCTGGTCCGGGGTATCGGGTGAGCAGTACTTC | CASSWSGVSGEQYF
TRBJ2-5 | NA | TRBD1 | TRBV28 | TGTGCCAGCAACAGTCAGGGGGAACTCGCCCAGTACTTC | CASNSQGELAQYF
TRBJ2-1 | NA | TRBD2 | TRBV19 | TGTGCCAGTAGACCTAGCGGTCTCTCCTACAATGAGCAGTTCTTC | CASRPSGLSYNEQFF
TRBJ2-7 | NA | NA | TRBV5-5 | TGTGCCAGCAGCCCTCCGAGAAACGAGCAGTACTTC | CASSPPRNEQYF
TRBJ2-5 | NA | NA | TRBV7-3 | TGTGCCAGCAGCCCCAACGCTCTCGAGCGGGTCCAGTACTTC | CASSPNALERVQYF